The subject of this entry is one T cell receptor beta chain. Antigen unknown. Some clones are missing from TCRdb's copy, which holds only in-frame ones; the method was immunoSEQ multiplex PCR. In the table there are under 150,000 clones, roughly nine tenths of which are singletons. The sample is drawn from a study of a mutant IDH1 vaccine in newly diagnosed glioma. Study as a whole: With temozolomide cycles, or 4-6 weeks after radiotherapy alone, vaccination was started. A 62.5% male, approximately 40% female split and a mean age of approximately 38 years characterized treated patients.

The time point is: week 11, during vaccination. Vaccination comprised doses that each held 300 ug of mutant IDH1 20-mer peptide, plus topical imiquimod. Trimming took off 0 bases at V and 0 bases at J, with 8 bases between the two ends. CDR3 size: 15 residues. Germline CDR1 and CDR2: SGHRS and YFSETQ. V gene TRBV5-1 combines with J gene TRBJ2-3; the D is unclear. This clonotype originated in a woman aged 50 to 60 with glioma. Specimen: PBMCs, collected from a glioma patient whose treatment included an IDH1 peptide vaccine. The CDR3 region is CASSLAWASTDTQYF. As DNA, the CDR3 is TGCGCCAGCAGCTTGGCCTGGGCTAGCACAGATACGCAGTATTTT. The whole variable domain, remainder taken from reference TRBV5-1 and TRBJ2-3, is KAGVTQTPRYLIKTRGQQVTLSCSPISGHRSVSWYQQTPGQGLQFLFEYFSETQRNKGNFPGRFSGRQFSNSRSEMNVSTLELGDSALYLCASSLAWASTDTQYFGPGTRLTVL.